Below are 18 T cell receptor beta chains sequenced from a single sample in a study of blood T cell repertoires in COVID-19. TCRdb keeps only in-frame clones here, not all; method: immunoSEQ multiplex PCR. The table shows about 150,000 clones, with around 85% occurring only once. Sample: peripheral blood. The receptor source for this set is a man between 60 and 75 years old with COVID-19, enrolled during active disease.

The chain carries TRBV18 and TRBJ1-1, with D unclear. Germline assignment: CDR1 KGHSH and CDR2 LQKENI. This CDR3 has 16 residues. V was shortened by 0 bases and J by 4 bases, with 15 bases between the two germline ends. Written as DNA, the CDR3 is TGTGCCAGCTCACCACCGAACCGGGAATCTGGCACTGAAGCTTTCTTT. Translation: CASSPPNRESGTEAFF.

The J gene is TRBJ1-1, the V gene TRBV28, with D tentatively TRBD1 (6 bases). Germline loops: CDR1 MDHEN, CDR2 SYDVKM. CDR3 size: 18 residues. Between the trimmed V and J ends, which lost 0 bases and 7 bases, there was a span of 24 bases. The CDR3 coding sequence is TGTGCCAGCAGTTTATGGGTGGCGGGGGCCCAGGGTATGGTTGAAGCTTTCTTT. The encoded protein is CASSLWVAGAQGMVEAFF.

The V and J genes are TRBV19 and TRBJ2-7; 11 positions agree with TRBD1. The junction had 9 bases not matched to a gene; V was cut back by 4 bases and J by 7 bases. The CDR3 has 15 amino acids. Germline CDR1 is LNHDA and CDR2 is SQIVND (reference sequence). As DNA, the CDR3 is TGTGCCAGTAGTAGCCGGACAGGGGGCCAGTGGGAGCAGTACTTC. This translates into CASSSRTGGQWEQYF.

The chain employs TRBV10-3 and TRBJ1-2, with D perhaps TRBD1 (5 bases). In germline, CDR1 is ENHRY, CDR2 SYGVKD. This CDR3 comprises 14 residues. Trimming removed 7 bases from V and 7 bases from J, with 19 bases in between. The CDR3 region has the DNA TGTGCCATCACCGGAACAGCGGGGCTGGGTGGCTACACCTTC. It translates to CAITGTAGLGGYTF.

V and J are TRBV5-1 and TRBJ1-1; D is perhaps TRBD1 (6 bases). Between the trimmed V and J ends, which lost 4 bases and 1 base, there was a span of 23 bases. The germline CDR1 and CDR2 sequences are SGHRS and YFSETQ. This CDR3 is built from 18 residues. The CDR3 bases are TGCGCCAGCAGCCCCCTCGGGGGGGCGGGACTTGCGAACACTGAAGCTTTCTTT. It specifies CASSPLGGAGLANTEAFF.

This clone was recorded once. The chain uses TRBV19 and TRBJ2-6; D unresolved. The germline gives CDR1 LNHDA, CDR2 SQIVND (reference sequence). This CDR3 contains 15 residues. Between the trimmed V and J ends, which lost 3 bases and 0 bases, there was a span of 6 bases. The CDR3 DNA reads TGTGCCAGTAGTATCCTCCGCTCTGGGGCCAACGTCCTGACTTTC. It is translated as CASSILRSGANVLTF.

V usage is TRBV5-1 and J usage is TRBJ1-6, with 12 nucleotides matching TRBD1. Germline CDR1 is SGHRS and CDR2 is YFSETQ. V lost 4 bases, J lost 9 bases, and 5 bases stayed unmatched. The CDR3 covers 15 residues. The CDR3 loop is CASSEGDRGLSPLHF. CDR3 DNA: TGCGCCAGCAGCGAAGGGGACAGGGGGCTTTCACCCCTCCACTTT.

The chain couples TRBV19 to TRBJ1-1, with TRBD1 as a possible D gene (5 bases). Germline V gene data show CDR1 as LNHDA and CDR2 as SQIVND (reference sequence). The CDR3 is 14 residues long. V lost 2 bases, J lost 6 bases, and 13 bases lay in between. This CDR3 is CASSIIRGRAEAFF. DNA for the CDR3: TGTGCCAGTAGTATAATCCGGGGGAGGGCTGAAGCTTTCTTT.

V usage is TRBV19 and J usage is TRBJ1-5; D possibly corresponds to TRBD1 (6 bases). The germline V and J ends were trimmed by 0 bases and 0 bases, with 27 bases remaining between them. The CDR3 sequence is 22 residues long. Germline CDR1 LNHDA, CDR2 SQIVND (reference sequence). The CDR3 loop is CASSIEGPYKIRTVNSNQPQHF. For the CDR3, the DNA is TGTGCCAGTAGTATAGAGGGCCCCTACAAAATTCGGACAGTAAATAGCAATCAGCCCCAGCATTTT.

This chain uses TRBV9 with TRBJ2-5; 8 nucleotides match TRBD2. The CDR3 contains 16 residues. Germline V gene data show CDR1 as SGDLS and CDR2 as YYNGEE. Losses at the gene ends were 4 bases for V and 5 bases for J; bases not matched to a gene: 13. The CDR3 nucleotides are TGTGCCAGCAGCCCAGCGGGGGCGGGAGGTCTGGAGACCCAGTACTTC. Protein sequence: CASSPAGAGGLETQYF.

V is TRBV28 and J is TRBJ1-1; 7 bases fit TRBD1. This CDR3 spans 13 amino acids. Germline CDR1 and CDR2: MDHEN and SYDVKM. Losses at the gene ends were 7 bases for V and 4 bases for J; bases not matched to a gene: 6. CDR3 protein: CASKLGGRTEAFF. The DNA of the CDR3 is TGTGCCAGCAAATTAGGGGGCCGCACTGAAGCTTTCTTT.

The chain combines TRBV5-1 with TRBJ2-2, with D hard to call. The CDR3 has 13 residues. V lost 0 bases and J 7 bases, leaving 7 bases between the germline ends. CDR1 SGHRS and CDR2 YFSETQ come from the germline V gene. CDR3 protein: CASSLGLVGELFF. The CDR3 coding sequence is TGCGCCAGCAGCTTGGGGCTGGTCGGGGAGCTGTTTTTT.

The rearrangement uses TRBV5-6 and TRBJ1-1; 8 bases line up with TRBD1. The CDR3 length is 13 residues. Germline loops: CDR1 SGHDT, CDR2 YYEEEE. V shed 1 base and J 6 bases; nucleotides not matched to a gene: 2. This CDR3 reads CASSLPDRAEAFF. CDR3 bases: TGTGCCAGCAGCTTGCCGGACAGGGCTGAAGCTTTCTTT.

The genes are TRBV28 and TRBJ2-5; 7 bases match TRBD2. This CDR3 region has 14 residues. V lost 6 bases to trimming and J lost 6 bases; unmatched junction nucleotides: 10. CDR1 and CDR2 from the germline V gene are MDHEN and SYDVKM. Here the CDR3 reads CASSLAAIRKTQYF. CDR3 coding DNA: TGTGCCAGCAGCCTAGCGGCTATTAGAAAGACCCAGTACTTC.

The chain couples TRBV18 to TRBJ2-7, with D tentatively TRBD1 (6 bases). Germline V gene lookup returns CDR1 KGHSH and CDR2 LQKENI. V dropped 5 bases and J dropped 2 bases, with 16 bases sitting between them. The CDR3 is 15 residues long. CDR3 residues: CASSYTGTQAYEQYF. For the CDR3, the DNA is TGTGCCAGCTCATATACCGGGACACAAGCCTACGAGCAGTACTTC.

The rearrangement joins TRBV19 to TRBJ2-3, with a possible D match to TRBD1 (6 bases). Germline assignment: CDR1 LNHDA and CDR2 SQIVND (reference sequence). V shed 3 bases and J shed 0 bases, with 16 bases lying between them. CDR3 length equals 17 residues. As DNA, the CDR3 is TGTGCCAGTAGTATGGGGGCCGTTGCAGCTAGCACAGATACGCAGTATTTT. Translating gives CASSMGAVAASTDTQYF.

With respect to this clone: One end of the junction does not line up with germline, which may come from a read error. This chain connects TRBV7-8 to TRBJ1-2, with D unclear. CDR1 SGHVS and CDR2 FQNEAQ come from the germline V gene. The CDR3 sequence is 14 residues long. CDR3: CASSLRPGNYDYTF. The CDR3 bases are TGTGCCAGCAGCTTACGTCCGGGGAACTATGACTACACCTTC.

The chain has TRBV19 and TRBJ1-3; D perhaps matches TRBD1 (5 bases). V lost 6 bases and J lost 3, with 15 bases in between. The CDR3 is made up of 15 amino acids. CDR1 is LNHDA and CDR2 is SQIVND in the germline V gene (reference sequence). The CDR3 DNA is TGTGCCAGTAGATTGGGCCAGGGTAATGGAAACACCATATATTTT. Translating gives CASRLGQGNGNTIYF.